A single T cell receptor (beta chain) is shown here with its context. Its antigen is unidentified. This specimen belongs to a study of shared clonotypes between healthy human individuals. The V gene end was trimmed by 4 bases and the J gene end by 5 bases; junction bases not matched to a gene: 6. This CDR3 spans 14 amino acids. Germline V gives CDR1 SGHDT, CDR2 YYEEEE. Recent vaccinations or acute infections were absent in the healthy HIV-negative adult donors. Only Caucasian adults living in Nashville, Tennessee made up the donor group. This table comes from immunoSEQ multiplex PCR, and its TCRdb copy is limited to in-frame clones, with some not included. The data contain 1.4 million or so clones, approximately 98.5% of them singletons. Study conclusions and caveats: For naive CD4 cells, approximately 4.8% of clonotypes were shared across a few donors. Investigators expected sequencing depth to affect clonotype sharing among donors.

This clonotype was obtained from a man between 25 and 39 years old in good health. V is TRBV5-6 and J is TRBJ2-7, with TRBD1 matching 10 bases. Sequenced sample: naive CD4+ T cells sorted from blood. Subset here: CD45RA+ positively selected. DNA for the CDR3: TGTGCCAGCAGCGACGGGACAGGGGTTAACGAGCAGTACTTC. Translation: CASSDGTGVNEQYF.